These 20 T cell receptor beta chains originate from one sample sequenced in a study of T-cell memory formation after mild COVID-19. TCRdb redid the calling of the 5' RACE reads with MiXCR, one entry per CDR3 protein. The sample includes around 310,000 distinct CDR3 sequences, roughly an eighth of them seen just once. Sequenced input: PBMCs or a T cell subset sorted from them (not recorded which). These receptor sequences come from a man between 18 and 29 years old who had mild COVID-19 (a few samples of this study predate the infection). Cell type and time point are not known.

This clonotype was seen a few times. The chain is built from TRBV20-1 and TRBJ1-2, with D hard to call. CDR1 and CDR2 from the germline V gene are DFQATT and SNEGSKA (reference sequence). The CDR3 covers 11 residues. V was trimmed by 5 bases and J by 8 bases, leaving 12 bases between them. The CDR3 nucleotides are TGCAGTGCTCCCGTCCCCGGGGGCTACACCTTC. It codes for CSAPVPGGYTF.

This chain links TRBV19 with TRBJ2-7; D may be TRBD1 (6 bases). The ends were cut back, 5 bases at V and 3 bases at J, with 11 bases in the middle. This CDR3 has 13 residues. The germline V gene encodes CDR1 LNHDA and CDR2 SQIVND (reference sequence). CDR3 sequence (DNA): TGTGCCAGTAGTCCGCGGACAGACTACGAGCAGTACTTC. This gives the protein CASSPRTDYEQYF.

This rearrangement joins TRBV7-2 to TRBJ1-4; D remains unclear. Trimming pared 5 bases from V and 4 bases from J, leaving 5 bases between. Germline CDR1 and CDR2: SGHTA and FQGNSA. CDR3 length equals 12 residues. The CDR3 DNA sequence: TGTGCCAGCAGCCGGATTAATGAAAAACTGTTTTTT. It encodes CASSRINEKLFF.

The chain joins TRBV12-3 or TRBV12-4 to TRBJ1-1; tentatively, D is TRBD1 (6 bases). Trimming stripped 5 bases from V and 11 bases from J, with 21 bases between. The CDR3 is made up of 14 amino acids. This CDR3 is CASSRGELLDGAFF. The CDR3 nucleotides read TGTGCCAGCAGTAGGGGGGAGCTGTTGGATGGTGCTTTCTTT.

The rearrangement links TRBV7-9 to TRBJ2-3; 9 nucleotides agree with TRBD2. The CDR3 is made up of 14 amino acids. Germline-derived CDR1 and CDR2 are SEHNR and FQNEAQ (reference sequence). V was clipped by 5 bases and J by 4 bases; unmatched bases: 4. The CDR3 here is CASSQGLAADTQYF. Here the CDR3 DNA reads TGTGCCAGCAGCCAGGGACTAGCCGCAGATACGCAGTATTTT.

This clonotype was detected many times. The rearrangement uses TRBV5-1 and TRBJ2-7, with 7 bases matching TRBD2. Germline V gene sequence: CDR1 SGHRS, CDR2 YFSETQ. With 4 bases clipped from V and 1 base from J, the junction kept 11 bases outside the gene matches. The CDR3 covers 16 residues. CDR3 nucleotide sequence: TGCGCCAGCAGCCCCCGGTGGGGAGCGGGGTCCTACGAGCAGTACTTC. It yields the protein CASSPRWGAGSYEQYF. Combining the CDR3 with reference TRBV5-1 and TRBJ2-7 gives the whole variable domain KAGVTQTPRYLIKTRGQQVTLSCSPISGHRSVSWYQQTPGQGLQFLFEYFSETQRNKGNFPGRFSGRQFSNSRSEMNVSTLELGDSALYLCASSPRWGAGSYEQYFGPGTRLTVT.

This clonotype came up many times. The CDR3 DNA reads TGTGCCAGCAGTTTAATTGAGGCCTACGAGCAGTACTTC. This translates into CASSLIEAYEQYF. The J gene is TRBJ2-7, the V gene TRBV12-3 or TRBV12-4; no definite D call. The length of the CDR3 is 13 residues. Trimming took off 2 bases at V and 2 bases at J, with 7 bases between the two ends.

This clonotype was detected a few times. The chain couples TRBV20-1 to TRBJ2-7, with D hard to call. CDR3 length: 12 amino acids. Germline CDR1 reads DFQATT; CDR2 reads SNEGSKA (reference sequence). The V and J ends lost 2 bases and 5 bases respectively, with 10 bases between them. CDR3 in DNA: TGCAGTGCTAGATCGCGCTTTGACGAGCAGTACGTC. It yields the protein CSARSRFDEQYV.

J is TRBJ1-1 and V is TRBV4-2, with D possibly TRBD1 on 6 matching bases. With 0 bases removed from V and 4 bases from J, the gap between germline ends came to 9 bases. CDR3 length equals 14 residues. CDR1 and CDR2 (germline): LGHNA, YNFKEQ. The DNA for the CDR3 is TGTGCCAGCAGCCAAGAGGTAGGGGGCACTGAAGCTTTCTTT. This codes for CASSQEVGGTEAFF.

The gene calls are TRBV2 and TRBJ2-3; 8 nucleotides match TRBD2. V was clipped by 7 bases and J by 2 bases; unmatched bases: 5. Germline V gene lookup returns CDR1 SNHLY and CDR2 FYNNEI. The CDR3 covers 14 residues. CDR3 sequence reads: CASTQRGITDTQYF. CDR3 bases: TGTGCCAGCACCCAGCGGGGGATCACAGATACGCAGTATTTT.

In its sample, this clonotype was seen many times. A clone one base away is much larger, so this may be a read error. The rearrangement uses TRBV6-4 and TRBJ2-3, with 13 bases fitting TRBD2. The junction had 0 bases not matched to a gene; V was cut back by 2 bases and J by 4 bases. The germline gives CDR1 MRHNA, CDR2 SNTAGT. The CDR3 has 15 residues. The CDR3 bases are TGTGCCAGCAGTGACACTAGCGGGGGGGCAGATACGCAGTATTTT. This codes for CASSDTSGGADTQYF.

The CDR3 nucleotides are TGTGCCAGCAGCCAAGATCGGGCTAGCGGGGGGGCGGAGTACTTC. Residues: CASSQDRASGGAEYF. The J gene is TRBJ2-7, the V gene TRBV3-1, with TRBD2 identical over 12 bases. The germline V gene has CDR1 LGHDT and CDR2 YNNKEL (reference sequence). Trimming took 0 bases from V and 11 from J; bases not matched to a gene: 8. The CDR3 length is 15 residues.

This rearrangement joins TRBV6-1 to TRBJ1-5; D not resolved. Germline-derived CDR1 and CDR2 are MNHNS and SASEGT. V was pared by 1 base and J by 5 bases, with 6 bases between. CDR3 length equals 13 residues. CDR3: CASSEERYQPQHF. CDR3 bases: TGTGCCAGCAGTGAAGAACGTTATCAGCCCCAGCATTTT.

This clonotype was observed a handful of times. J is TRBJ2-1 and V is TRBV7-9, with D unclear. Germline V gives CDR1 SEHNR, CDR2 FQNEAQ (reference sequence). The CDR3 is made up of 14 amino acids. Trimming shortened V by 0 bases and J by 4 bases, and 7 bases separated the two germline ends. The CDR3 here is CASSLAPRYNEQFF. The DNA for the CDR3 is TGTGCCAGCAGCTTAGCGCCGAGGTACAATGAGCAGTTCTTC.

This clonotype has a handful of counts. The CDR3 here is CASSLGLGQGAAGANVLTF. DNA of the CDR3: TGTGCCAGCAGCTTAGGCTTGGGACAGGGGGCGGCCGGGGCCAACGTCCTGACTTTC. J is TRBJ2-6 and V is TRBV13; 12 nucleotides line up with TRBD1. CDR1 PRHDT and CDR2 FYEKMQ come from the germline V gene (reference sequence). J was trimmed by 4 bases and V by 0 bases; bases with no gene match: 7. The CDR3 runs to 19 residues.

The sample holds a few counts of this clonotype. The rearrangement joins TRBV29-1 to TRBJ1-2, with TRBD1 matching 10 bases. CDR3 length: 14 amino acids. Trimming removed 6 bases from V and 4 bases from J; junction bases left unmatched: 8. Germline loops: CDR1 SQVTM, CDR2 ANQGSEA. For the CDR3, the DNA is TGCAGCGTCGGTCCGACAGGGGGCGGCTATGGCTACACCTTC. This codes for CSVGPTGGGYGYTF.

CDR3 loop: CASSLGGLYNEQFF. The CDR3 DNA is TGTGCCAGCAGTTTGGGCGGGCTTTACAATGAGCAGTTCTTC. The chain uses TRBV28 and TRBJ2-1, with D possibly TRBD2 on 5 matching bases. V was pared by 3 bases and J by 4 bases, with 10 bases between. Germline CDR1 is MDHEN and CDR2 is SYDVKM. The CDR3 totals 14 residues.

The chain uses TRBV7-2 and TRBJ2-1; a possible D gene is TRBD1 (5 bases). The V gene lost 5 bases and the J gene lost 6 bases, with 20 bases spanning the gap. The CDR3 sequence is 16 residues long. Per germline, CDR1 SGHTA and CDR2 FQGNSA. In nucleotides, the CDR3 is TGTGCCAGCAGCCCTTACGGACACGGGTATGGCAATGAGCAGTTCTTC. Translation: CASSPYGHGYGNEQFF. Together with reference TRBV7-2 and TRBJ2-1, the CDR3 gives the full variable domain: GAGVSQSPSNKVTEKGKDVELRCDPISGHTALYWYRQSLGQGLEFLIYFQGNSAPDKSGLPSDRFSAERTGGSVSTLTIQRTQQEDSAVYLCASSPYGHGYGNEQFFGPGTRLTVL.

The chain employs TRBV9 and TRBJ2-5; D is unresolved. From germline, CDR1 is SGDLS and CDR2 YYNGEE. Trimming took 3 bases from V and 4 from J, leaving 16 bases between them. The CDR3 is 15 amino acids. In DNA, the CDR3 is TGTGCCAGCAGCGCAACCCCCGTCTCGGGAGAGACCCAGTACTTC. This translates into CASSATPVSGETQYF. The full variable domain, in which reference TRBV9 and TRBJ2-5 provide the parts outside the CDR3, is DSGVTQTPKHLITATGQRVTLRCSPRSGDLSVYWYQQSLDQGLQFLIQYYNGEERAKGNILERFSAQQFPDLHSELNLSSLELGDSALYFCASSATPVSGETQYFGPGTRLLVL.

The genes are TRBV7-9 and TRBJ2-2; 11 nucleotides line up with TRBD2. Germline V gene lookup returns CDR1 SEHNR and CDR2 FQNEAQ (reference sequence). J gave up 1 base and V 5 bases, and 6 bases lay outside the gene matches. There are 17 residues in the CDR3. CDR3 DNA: TGTGCCAGCAGCCGCCTCACTAGCGGGGGGAACACCGGGGAGCTGTTTTTT. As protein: CASSRLTSGGNTGELFF.